These 13 T cell receptor beta chains were all obtained from the same sample, sequenced in a study of cytomegalovirus exposure and HLA in healthy donors. The method was immunoSEQ multiplex PCR; TCRdb's version includes in-frame clones alone and lacks a portion of them. The sample carries a few hundred thousand clones, approximately 90% recorded once. The sequenced sample consisted of PBMCs. Source of these receptors: a woman aged 18-29 years in good health and CMV-seronegative.

V is TRBV27 and J is TRBJ2-3, with 9 bases aligning to TRBD2. The CDR3 is made up of 12 amino acids. Losses at the gene ends were 5 bases for V and 9 bases for J; bases not matched to a gene: 3. The germline gives CDR1 MNHEY, CDR2 SMNVEV (reference sequence). The CDR3 here is CASSPTSGTQYF. The CDR3 DNA reads as TGTGCCAGCAGTCCGACTAGCGGAACGCAGTATTTT.

The V call is TRBV13, the J call TRBJ1-2, with D perhaps TRBD1 (5 bases). This CDR3 spans 14 amino acids. In germline, CDR1 is PRHDT, CDR2 FYEKMQ (reference sequence). Trimming pared 4 bases from V and 4 bases from J, leaving 13 bases between. The CDR3 nucleotides are TGTGCCAGCAGCTCCCAAGGGCAGGGCTATGGCTACACCTTC. It yields the protein CASSSQGQGYGYTF.

Notes on this clone: This sample also contains other DNA sequences that code for the same CDR3. The chain couples TRBV4-3 to TRBJ2-7; 7 nucleotides align to TRBD2. CDR1 and CDR2 from the germline V gene are LGHNA and YSLEER. CDR3 length: 15 residues. J gave up 0 bases and V 0 bases, and 2 bases lay outside the gene matches. The CDR3 spells CASSQEGGSSYEQYF. The CDR3 bases are TGCGCCAGCAGCCAAGAGGGCGGGAGCTCCTACGAGCAGTACTTC.

The chain recombines TRBV27 with TRBJ1-1, with a weak D call TRBD1 (6 bases). Deletions cut 5 bases from V and 5 bases from J, with 12 bases between. Germline V gives CDR1 MNHEY, CDR2 SMNVEV (reference sequence). The CDR3 length is 13 residues. CDR3 protein: CASSEGHKTEAFF. CDR3 DNA sequence: TGTGCCAGCAGTGAGGGACACAAGACTGAAGCTTTCTTT.

The chain uses TRBV5-1 and TRBJ2-4; 9 bases agree with TRBD2. Germline trimming cut 0 bases from V and 8 bases from J; bases unmatched to any gene: 9. Per germline, CDR1 SGHRS and CDR2 YFSETQ. This CDR3 spans 16 amino acids. This chain's CDR3 is CASSLVAFVAGDIQYF. The DNA for the CDR3 is TGCGCCAGCAGCTTGGTGGCTTTCGTAGCGGGAGACATTCAGTACTTC.

The chain's CDR3 is CASSFYPGQGNYEQYF. As DNA, the CDR3 is TGTGCCAGCAGTTTTTATCCGGGACAGGGGAACTACGAGCAGTACTTC. This chain connects TRBV27 to TRBJ2-7, with 10 bases aligning to TRBD1. Germline lookup yields CDR1 MNHEY and CDR2 SMNVEV (reference sequence). The length of the CDR3 is 16 residues. The J segment lost 3 bases and the V segment lost 3 bases, leaving 8 bases of the junction unmatched.

V and J are TRBV27 and TRBJ2-1, with 8 bases aligning to TRBD2. There are 19 residues in the CDR3. CDR1 MNHEY and CDR2 SMNVEV come from the germline V gene (reference sequence). Trimming at V came to 5 bases and at J to 7 bases, leaving 22 bases not matched to a gene. The CDR3 nucleotides are TGTGCCAGCAGTATACCCCTGTGGACTAGCCGGGAAAGGTGGAATGAGCAGTTCTTC. Amino acids: CASSIPLWTSRERWNEQFF.

The V and J genes are TRBV18 and TRBJ2-3; TRBD2 matches at 8 bases. Germline assignment: CDR1 KGHSH and CDR2 LQKENI. The CDR3 loop spans 17 amino acids. Losses at the gene ends were 6 bases for V and 0 bases for J; bases not matched to a gene: 11. The CDR3 reads CASSRLGTSESTDTQYF. The CDR3 region has the DNA TGTGCCAGCTCCCGACTCGGGACTAGTGAAAGCACAGATACGCAGTATTTT.

This sequence joins TRBV7-9 and TRBJ2-1; tentative D call: TRBD2 (6 bases). Germline-derived CDR1 and CDR2 are SEHNR and FQNEAQ (reference sequence). Trimming shortened V by 1 base and J by 1 base, and 14 bases separated the two germline ends. The CDR3 totals 17 residues. The CDR3 DNA is TGTGCCAGCAGCTTAGTTTTAGCGGCCAATTCCTACAATGAGCAGTTCTTC. Its translation is CASSLVLAANSYNEQFF.

The chain is built from TRBV2 and TRBJ2-5; no reliable D call. This CDR3 comprises 14 residues. CDR1 is SNHLY, CDR2 FYNNEI, per germline. The V end was cut by 3 bases, the J end by 0 bases, with 8 bases between. The CDR3 loop reads CASSEGLYQETQYF. The CDR3 bases are TGTGCCAGCAGTGAGGGCCTTTACCAAGAGACCCAGTACTTC.

The chain employs TRBV6-5 and TRBJ2-7; weak D call: TRBD1 (5 bases). The germline gives CDR1 MNHEY, CDR2 SVGAGI. Trimming pared 1 base from V and 3 bases from J, leaving 13 bases between. The CDR3 spans 15 residues. Here the CDR3 reads CASSYWLDTFYEQYF. DNA for the CDR3: TGTGCCAGCAGTTACTGGTTGGACACCTTCTACGAGCAGTACTTC.

This chain connects TRBV27 to TRBJ2-1, with a tentative D call TRBD2 (6 bases). The length of the CDR3 is 13 residues. Germline V CDR1 and CDR2: MNHEY, SMNVEV (reference sequence). V lost 3 bases and J 7 bases, leaving 10 bases between the germline ends. The CDR3 nucleotides read TGTGCCAGCAGTTTCACCCGGGGGAATGAGCAGTTCTTC. Translated, it gives CASSFTRGNEQFF.

The chain uses TRBV5-6 and TRBJ2-7; 8 nucleotides line up with TRBD2. This CDR3 region has 16 residues. J lost 5 bases, V lost 0 bases, and 10 bases had no gene match. Per the germline V gene, CDR1 is SGHDT and CDR2 is YYEEEE. The CDR3 bases are TGTGCCAGCAGCTTGGTTCTGGCGGGAGGTTCAAACGAGCAGTACTTC. Residues: CASSLVLAGGSNEQYF.